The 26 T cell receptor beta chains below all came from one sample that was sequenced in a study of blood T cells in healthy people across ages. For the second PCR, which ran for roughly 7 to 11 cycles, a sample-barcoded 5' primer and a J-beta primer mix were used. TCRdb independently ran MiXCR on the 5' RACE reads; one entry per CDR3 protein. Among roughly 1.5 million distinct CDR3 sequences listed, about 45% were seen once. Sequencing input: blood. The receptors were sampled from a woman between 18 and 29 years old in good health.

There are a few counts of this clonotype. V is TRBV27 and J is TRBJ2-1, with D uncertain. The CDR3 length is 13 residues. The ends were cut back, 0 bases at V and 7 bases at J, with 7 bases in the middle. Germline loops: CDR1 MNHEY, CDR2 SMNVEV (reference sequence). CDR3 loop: CASSLSSINEQFF. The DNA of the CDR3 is TGTGCCAGCAGTTTATCGAGTATTAATGAGCAGTTCTTC.

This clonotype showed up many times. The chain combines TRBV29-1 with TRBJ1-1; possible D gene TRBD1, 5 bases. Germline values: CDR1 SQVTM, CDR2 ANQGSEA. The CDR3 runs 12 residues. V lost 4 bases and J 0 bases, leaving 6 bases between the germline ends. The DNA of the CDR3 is TGCAGCGTTGGGGGGGTGAACACTGAAGCTTTCTTT. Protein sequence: CSVGGVNTEAFF.

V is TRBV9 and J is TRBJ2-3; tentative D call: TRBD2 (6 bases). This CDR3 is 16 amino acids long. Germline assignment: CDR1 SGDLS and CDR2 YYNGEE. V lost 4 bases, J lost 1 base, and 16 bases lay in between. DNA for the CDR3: TGTGCCAGCAGCTCCACACCGGGACTCCGCACAGATACGCAGTATTTT. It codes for CASSSTPGLRTDTQYF.

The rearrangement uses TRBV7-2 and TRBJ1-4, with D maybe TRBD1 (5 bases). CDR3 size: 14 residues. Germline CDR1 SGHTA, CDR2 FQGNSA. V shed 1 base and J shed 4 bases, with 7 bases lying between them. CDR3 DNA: TGTGCCAGCAGCTTAGAGGGGTTTAATGAAAAACTGTTTTTT. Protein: CASSLEGFNEKLFF. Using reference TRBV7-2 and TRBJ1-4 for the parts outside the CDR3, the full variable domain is GAGVSQSPSNKVTEKGKDVELRCDPISGHTALYWYRQSLGQGLEFLIYFQGNSAPDKSGLPSDRFSAERTGGSVSTLTIQRTQQEDSAVYLCASSLEGFNEKLFFGSGTQLSVL.

The CDR3 DNA reads TGTGCCAGCACCTCGAGTTGGCAGGCTGGCTACACCTTC. This sequence encodes CASTSSWQAGYTF. The chain carries TRBV7-2 and TRBJ1-2; D gene unclear. CDR1 SGHTA and CDR2 FQGNSA come from the germline V gene. The CDR3 length is 13 residues. V lost 7 bases and J 7 bases, leaving 16 bases between the germline ends.

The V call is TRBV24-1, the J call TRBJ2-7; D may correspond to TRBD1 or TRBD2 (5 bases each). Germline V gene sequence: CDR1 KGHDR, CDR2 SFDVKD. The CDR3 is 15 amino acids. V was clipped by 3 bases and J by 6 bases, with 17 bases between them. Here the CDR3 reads CATSDGGQPSGEQYF. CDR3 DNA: TGTGCCACCAGTGATGGAGGACAACCGTCAGGCGAGCAGTACTTC.

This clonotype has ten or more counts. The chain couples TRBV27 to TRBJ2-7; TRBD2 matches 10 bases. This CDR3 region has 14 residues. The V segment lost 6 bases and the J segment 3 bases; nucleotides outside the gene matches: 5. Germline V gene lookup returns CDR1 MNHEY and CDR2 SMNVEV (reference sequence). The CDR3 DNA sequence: TGTGCCAGCAGCCTTCGGACTAGCGGCTACGAGCAGTACTTC. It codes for CASSLRTSGYEQYF.

This chain's CDR3 is CASSPKGLVGETQYF. The CDR3 region has the DNA TGTGCCAGCAGTCCTAAGGGACTAGTGGGGGAGACCCAGTACTTC. V usage is TRBV27 and J usage is TRBJ2-5; TRBD2 matches 8 bases. The CDR3 totals 15 residues. The trim removed 5 bases at V and 5 bases at J, leaving 10 bases unmatched. Germline loops: CDR1 MNHEY, CDR2 SMNVEV (reference sequence).

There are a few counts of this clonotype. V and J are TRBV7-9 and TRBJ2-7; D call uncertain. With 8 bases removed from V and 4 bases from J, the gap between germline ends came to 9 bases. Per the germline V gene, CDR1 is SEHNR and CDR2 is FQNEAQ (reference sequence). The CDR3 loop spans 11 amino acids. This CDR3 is CASLGRYEQYF. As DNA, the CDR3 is TGTGCCAGCTTGGGTCGGTACGAGCAGTACTTC.

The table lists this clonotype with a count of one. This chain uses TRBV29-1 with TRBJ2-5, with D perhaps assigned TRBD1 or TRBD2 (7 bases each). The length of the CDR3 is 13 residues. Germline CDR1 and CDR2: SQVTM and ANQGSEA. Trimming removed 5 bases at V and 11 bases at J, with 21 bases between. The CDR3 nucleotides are TGCAGCGTTAGGGGGCTAGCGGCGAATGAGCAGTACTTC. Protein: CSVRGLAANEQYF.

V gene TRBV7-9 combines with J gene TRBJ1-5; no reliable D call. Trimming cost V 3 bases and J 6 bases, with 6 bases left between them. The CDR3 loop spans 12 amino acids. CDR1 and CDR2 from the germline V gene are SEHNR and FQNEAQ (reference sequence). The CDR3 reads CASSFSAQPQHF. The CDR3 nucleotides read TGTGCCAGCAGCTTTAGTGCTCAGCCCCAGCATTTT.

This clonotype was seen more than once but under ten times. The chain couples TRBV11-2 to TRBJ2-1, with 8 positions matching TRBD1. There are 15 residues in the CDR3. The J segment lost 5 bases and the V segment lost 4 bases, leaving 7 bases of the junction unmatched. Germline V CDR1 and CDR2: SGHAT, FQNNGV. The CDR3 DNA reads TGTGCCAGCAGCTGGACAGGGCTTGGAGACAATGAGCAGTTCTTC. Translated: CASSWTGLGDNEQFF. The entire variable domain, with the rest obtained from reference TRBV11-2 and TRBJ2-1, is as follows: EAGVAQSPRYKIIEKRQSVAFWCNPISGHATLYWYQQILGQGPKLLIQFQNNGVVDDSQLPKDRFSAERLKGVDSTLKIQPAKLEDSAVYLCASSWTGLGDNEQFFGPGTRLTVL.

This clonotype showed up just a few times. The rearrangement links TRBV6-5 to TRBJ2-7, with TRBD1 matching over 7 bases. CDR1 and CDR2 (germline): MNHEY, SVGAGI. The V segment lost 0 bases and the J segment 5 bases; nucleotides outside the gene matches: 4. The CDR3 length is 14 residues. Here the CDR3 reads CASSYSRGGDEQYF. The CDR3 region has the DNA TGTGCCAGCAGTTACTCGAGAGGGGGCGACGAGCAGTACTTC.

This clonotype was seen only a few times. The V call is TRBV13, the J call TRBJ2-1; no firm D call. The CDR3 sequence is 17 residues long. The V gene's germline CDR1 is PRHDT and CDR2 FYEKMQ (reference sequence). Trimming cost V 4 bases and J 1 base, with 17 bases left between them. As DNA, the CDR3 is TGTGCCAGCAGCTCTCCCCTGGGCGAGCCGTCCTACAATGAGCAGTTCTTC. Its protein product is CASSSPLGEPSYNEQFF.

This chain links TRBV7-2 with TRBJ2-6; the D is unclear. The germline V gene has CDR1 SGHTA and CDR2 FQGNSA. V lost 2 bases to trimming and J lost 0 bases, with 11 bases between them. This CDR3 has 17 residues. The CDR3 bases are TGTGCCAGCAGCTTAAATTCGGATCGCTCTGGGGCCAACGTCCTGACTTTC. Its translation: CASSLNSDRSGANVLTF.

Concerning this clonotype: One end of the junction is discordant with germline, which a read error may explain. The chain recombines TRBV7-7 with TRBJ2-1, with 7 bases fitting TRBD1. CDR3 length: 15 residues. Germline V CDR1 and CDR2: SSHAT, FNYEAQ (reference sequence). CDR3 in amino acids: CASSLEQGWHNEQFF. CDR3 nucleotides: TGTGCTAGCAGCTTAGAACAGGGGTGGCACAATGAGCAGTTCTTC.

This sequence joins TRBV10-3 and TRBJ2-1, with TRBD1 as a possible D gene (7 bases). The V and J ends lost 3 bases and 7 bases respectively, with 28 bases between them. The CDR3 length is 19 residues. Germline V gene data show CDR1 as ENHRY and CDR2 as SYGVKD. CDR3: CAISDPRRGPWEDPNEQFF. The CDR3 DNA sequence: TGTGCCATCAGTGACCCGCGGAGGGGGCCGTGGGAGGACCCGAATGAGCAGTTCTTC.

CDR3 nucleotide sequence: TGCAGTCCAGAACACGGCGCTATGAACACTGAAGCTTTCTTT. It codes for CSPEHGAMNTEAFF. The chain carries TRBV20-1 and TRBJ1-1, with D unclear. CDR1 is DFQATT, CDR2 SNEGSKA, per germline (reference sequence). Trimming stripped 8 bases from V and 0 bases from J, with 16 bases between. This CDR3 comprises 14 residues.

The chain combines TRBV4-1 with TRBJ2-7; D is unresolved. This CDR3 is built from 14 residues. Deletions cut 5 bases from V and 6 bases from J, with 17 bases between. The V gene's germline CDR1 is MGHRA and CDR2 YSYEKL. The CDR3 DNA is TGCGCCAGCAGCAGAGGACGGCCCACCTCCGAGCAGTACTTC. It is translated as CASSRGRPTSEQYF.

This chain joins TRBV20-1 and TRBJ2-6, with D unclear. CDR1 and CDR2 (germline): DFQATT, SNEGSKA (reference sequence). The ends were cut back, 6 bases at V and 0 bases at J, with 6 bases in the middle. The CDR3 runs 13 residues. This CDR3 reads CSAPFSGANVLTF. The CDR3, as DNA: TGCAGTGCCCCTTTCTCTGGGGCCAACGTCCTGACTTTC.

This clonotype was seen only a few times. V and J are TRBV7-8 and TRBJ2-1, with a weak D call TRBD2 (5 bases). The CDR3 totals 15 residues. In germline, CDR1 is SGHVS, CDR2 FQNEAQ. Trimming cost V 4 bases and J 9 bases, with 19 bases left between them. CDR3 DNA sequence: TGTGCCAGCAGCTATCTCGGGATAGCGAGGACTGAGCAGTTCTTC. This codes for CASSYLGIARTEQFF.

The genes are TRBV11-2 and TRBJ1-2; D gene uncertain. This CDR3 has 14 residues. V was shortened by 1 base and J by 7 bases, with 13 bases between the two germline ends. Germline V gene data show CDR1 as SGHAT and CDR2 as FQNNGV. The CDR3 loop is CASSLAGGVGGYTF. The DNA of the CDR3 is TGTGCCAGCAGCTTAGCTGGCGGGGTCGGTGGCTACACCTTC.

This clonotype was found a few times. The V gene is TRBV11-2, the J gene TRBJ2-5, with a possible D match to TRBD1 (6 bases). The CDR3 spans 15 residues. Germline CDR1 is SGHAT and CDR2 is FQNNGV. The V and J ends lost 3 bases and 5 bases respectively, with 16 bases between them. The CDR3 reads CASSFSRGGHETQYF. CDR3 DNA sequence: TGTGCCAGCAGCTTTTCGCGTGGGGGCCACGAGACCCAGTACTTC.

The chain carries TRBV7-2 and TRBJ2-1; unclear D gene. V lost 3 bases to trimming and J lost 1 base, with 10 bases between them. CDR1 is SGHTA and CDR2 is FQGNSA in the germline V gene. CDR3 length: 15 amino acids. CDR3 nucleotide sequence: TGTACCAGCAGCTTGGGGTCCCTATCCTACAATGAGCAGTTCTTC. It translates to CTSSLGSLSYNEQFF.

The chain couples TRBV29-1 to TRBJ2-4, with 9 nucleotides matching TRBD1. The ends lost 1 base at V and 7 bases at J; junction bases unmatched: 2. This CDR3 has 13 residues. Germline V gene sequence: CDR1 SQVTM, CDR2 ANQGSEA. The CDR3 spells CSVEGTGDNIQYF. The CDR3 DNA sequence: TGCAGCGTTGAAGGGACAGGGGACAACATTCAGTACTTC.

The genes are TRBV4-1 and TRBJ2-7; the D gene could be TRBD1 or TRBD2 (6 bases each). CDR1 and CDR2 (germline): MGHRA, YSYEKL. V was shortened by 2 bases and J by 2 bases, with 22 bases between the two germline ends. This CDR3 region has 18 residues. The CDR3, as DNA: TGCGCCAGCAGCCAATTTGATGGGAGGCAGGGGCTGACCTACGAGCAGTACTTC. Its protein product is CASSQFDGRQGLTYEQYF.